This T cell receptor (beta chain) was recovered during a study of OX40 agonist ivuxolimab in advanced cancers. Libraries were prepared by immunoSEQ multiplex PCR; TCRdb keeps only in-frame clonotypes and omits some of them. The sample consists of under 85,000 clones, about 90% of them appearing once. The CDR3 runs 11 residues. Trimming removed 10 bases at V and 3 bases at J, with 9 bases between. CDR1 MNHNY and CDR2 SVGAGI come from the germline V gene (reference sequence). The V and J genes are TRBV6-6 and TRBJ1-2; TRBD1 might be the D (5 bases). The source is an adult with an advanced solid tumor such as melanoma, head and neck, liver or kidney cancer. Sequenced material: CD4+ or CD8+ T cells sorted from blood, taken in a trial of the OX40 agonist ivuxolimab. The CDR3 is CATRADYGYTF. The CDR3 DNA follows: TGTGCCACCAGGGCTGACTATGGCTACACCTTC.